This T cell receptor (beta chain) was sequenced in a study of CD8+ T cells in alopecia areata. Regarding the study as a whole: Among the cells sequenced in scalp samples are also the resident alphabeta T cells of normal skin.

This clone was recorded a few times. Its antigen is unidentified. T lymphocytes (CD4+ and CD8+) were sorted from PBMCs. In each case, RNA was isolated and then reverse transcribed into cDNA as the sequencing template. Repertoires were generated with immunoSEQ multiplex PCR, while TCRdb's copy carries only in-frame clones and drops some. The sample holds roughly 150,000 clones; 55% to 65% are singletons and the top ten take about 4.3%. The germline V gene has CDR1 SGHRS and CDR2 YFSETQ. Trimming left V 0 bases short and J 1 base short, with 7 bases between. The CDR3 contains 14 residues. Input material: CD4+ T cells sorted from blood. This sequence was found in a human donor in good health. The genes are TRBV5-1 and TRBJ2-5, with D tentatively TRBD2 (6 bases). The CDR3 DNA reads TGCGCCAGCAGCTTGGGCGGGGCCCAAGAGACCCAGTACTTC. Translation: CASSLGGAQETQYF. The whole variable domain, filled in from reference TRBV5-1 and TRBJ2-5, reads KAGVTQTPRYLIKTRGQQVTLSCSPISGHRSVSWYQQTPGQGLQFLFEYFSETQRNKGNFPGRFSGRQFSNSRSEMNVSTLELGDSALYLCASSLGGAQETQYFGPGTRLLVL.